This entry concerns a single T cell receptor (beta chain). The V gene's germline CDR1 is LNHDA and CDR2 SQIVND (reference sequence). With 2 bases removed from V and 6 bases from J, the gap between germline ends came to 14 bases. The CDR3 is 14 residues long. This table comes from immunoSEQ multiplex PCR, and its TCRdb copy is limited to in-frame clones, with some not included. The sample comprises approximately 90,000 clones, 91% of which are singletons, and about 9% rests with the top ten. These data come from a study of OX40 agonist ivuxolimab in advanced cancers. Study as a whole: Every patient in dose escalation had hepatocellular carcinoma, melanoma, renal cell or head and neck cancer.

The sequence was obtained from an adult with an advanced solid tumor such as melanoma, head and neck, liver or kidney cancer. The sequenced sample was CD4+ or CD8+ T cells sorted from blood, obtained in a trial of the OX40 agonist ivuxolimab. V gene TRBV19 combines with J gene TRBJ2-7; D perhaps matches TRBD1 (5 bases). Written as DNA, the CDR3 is TGTGCCAGTAGTATATGGCAGGGTGTAGGCGAGCAGTACTTC. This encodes CASSIWQGVGEQYF.